Below are 22 T cell receptor beta chains sequenced from a single sample in a study of T-cell memory formation after mild COVID-19. One entry per CDR3 protein, called by TCRdb with MiXCR from the 5' RACE reads. This sample has under 200,000 distinct CDR3 sequences, with roughly 10% found just once. The sequenced material came from PBMCs or a T cell subset sorted from them (not recorded which). These TCRs come from a man between 18 and 35 years old who had mild COVID-19 (a few samples of this study predate the infection). Cell type and time point are not known.

There are many counts of this clonotype. The genes are TRBV7-2 and TRBJ1-6; possibly TRBD1 for D (5 bases). The CDR3 spans 13 residues. V lost 8 bases and J 13 bases, leaving 18 bases between the germline ends. Germline V gene data show CDR1 as SGHTA and CDR2 as FQGNSA. CDR3 in amino acids: CASGTGGIIPLHF. The CDR3 DNA sequence: TGTGCCAGCGGAACGGGGGGGATTATTCCCCTCCACTTT.

This clonotype was seen more than once but under ten times. The chain links TRBV11-1 to TRBJ1-4, with TRBD1 as a possible D gene (5 bases). The CDR3 sequence is 13 residues long. In germline, CDR1 is SGHAT, CDR2 FQDESV (reference sequence). V was shortened by 4 bases and J by 8 bases, with 11 bases between the two germline ends. CDR3 protein: CASSSGTGEKLFF. CDR3 DNA sequence: TGTGCCAGCAGCTCCGGGACGGGAGAAAAACTGTTTTTT. Combining the CDR3 with reference TRBV11-1 and TRBJ1-4 gives the whole variable domain EAEVAQSPRYKITEKSQAVAFWCDPISGHATLYWYRQILGQGPELLVQFQDESVVDDSQLPKDRFSAERLKGVDSTLKIQPAELGDSAMYLCASSSGTGEKLFFGSGTQLSVL.

The chain links TRBV5-5 to TRBJ1-1; weak D call: TRBD1 (5 bases). The germline CDR1 and CDR2 sequences are SGHKS and YYEKEE (reference sequence). The V end was cut by 2 bases, the J end by 2 bases, with 7 bases between. The CDR3 is 13 residues long. CDR3: CASSFGTNTEAFF. As DNA, the CDR3 is TGTGCCAGCAGCTTTGGGACTAACACTGAAGCTTTCTTT.

This clonotype was seen a handful of times. This rearrangement joins TRBV2 to TRBJ2-1, with 12 bases identical to TRBD1. Germline assignment: CDR1 SNHLY and CDR2 FYNNEI. The CDR3 is made up of 14 amino acids. Trimming cost V 7 bases and J 8 bases; bases outside gene matches: 6. The CDR3 loop is CASKGTGGMDEQFF. The CDR3 DNA is TGTGCCAGCAAGGGGACAGGGGGCATGGATGAGCAGTTCTTC.

This clonotype was seen repeatedly, ten times or more. The chain has TRBV5-1 and TRBJ2-3; weak D call: TRBD1 (5 bases). Trimming removed 3 bases from V and 0 bases from J, with 11 bases in between. The CDR3 consists of 15 residues. Germline V gene lookup returns CDR1 SGHRS and CDR2 YFSETQ. The CDR3 loop is CASSSTDTSTDTQYF. The CDR3 nucleotides are TGCGCCAGCAGCTCGACAGATACTAGCACAGATACGCAGTATTTT.

The chain carries TRBV5-1 and TRBJ2-2, with 8 bases lining up with TRBD1. Per the germline V gene, CDR1 is SGHRS and CDR2 is YFSETQ. CDR3 size: 16 residues. V dropped 4 bases and J dropped 0; count of bases not matched to a gene: 5. The CDR3 bases are TGCGCCAGCAGCAGAGACAGGGGATCGAACACCGGGGAGCTGTTTTTT. It is translated as CASSRDRGSNTGELFF.

This clonotype has more than one count but fewer than ten. The chain combines TRBV15 with TRBJ2-5; TRBD1 might be the D (5 bases). The CDR3 covers 15 residues. V lost 0 bases and J 1 base, leaving 9 bases between the germline ends. Germline V gene sequence: CDR1 LNHNV, CDR2 YYDKDF (reference sequence). The CDR3 DNA follows: TGTGCCACCAGCAGAGACCGACAGTTCCAAGAGACCCAGTACTTC. This translates into CATSRDRQFQETQYF.

The genes are TRBV7-2 and TRBJ2-2; tentatively, D is TRBD2 (6 bases). V was shortened by 5 bases and J by 0 bases, with 13 bases between the two germline ends. CDR1 is SGHTA and CDR2 is FQGNSA in the germline V gene. The CDR3 runs 16 residues. In DNA, the CDR3 is TGTGCCAGCAGCGGAGGAGGGTCCACGAACACCGGGGAGCTGTTTTTT. Translated, it gives CASSGGGSTNTGELFF. The full variable domain, completed using reference TRBV7-2 and TRBJ2-2, is GAGVSQSPSNKVTEKGKDVELRCDPISGHTALYWYRQSLGQGLEFLIYFQGNSAPDKSGLPSDRFSAERTGGSVSTLTIQRTQQEDSAVYLCASSGGGSTNTGELFFGEGSRLTVL.

This clonotype was counted a few times. The chain recombines TRBV7-9 with TRBJ2-3; 10 positions agree with TRBD2. The CDR3 is 16 amino acids. In germline, CDR1 is SEHNR, CDR2 FQNEAQ (reference sequence). The V segment lost 2 bases and the J segment 6 bases; nucleotides outside the gene matches: 8. As DNA, the CDR3 is TGTGCCAGCAGCTTAATGGGCCAGCGGGGGGGTGATACGCAGTATTTT. Protein product: CASSLMGQRGGDTQYF. Drawing the rest from reference TRBV7-9 and TRBJ2-3, the complete variable domain is DTGVSQNPRHKITKRGQNVTFRCDPISEHNRLYWYRQTLGQGPEFLTYFQNEAQLEKSRLLSDRFSAERPKGSFSTLEIQRTEQGDSAMYLCASSLMGQRGGDTQYFGPGTRLTVL.

There are a few counts of this clonotype. This chain joins TRBV6-2 or TRBV6-3 and TRBJ2-7; 12 nucleotides agree with TRBD2. From germline, CDR1 is MNHEY and CDR2 SVGEGT. This CDR3 comprises 16 residues. V shed 8 bases, J shed 4 bases, and the junction held 12 bases outside the gene matches. The CDR3 nucleotides are TGTGCCAGCGGTCGACTAGCGGGGGACCTGGTTTACGAGCAGTACTTC. Translated, it gives CASGRLAGDLVYEQYF.

Many counts were recorded for this clonotype. V gene TRBV4-2 combines with J gene TRBJ1-5, with D maybe TRBD1 (5 bases). CDR1 and CDR2 (germline): LGHNA, YNFKEQ. The CDR3 runs 17 residues. V lost 0 bases and J lost 2, with 14 bases in between. CDR3 nucleotide sequence: TGTGCCAGCAGCCAAGATCTTCTCAGGGCCCGCAATCAGCCCCAGCATTTT. This gives the protein CASSQDLLRARNQPQHF.

This chain joins TRBV5-1 and TRBJ2-3, with no clear D. The CDR3 has 13 residues. The V end lost 6 bases, the J end lost 0 bases, and 8 bases lay between the germline ends. The germline V gene has CDR1 SGHRS and CDR2 YFSETQ. CDR3 sequence reads: CASTDQSTDTQYF. The CDR3 DNA reads as TGCGCCAGCACGGACCAGAGCACAGATACGCAGTATTTT.

The chain couples TRBV7-2 to TRBJ1-1; perhaps TRBD1 as D (5 bases). This CDR3 has 14 amino acids. Germline loops: CDR1 SGHTA, CDR2 FQGNSA. Trimming left V 6 bases short and J 3 bases short, with 14 bases between. This CDR3 is CASSPSGTDTEAFF. CDR3 DNA sequence: TGTGCCAGCAGTCCCTCGGGGACGGACACTGAAGCTTTCTTT.

This clonotype came up many times. The chain uses TRBV4-1 and TRBJ2-1, with 9 nucleotides matching TRBD2. The V and J ends lost 0 bases and 14 bases, in that order; junction bases with no gene match: 17. The CDR3 spans 17 residues. Germline CDR1 is MGHRA and CDR2 is YSYEKL. The CDR3 protein is CASSQDHPASGAPKEFF. CDR3 nucleotide sequence: TGCGCCAGCAGCCAAGATCACCCAGCTAGCGGGGCTCCTAAGGAGTTCTTC.

This clonotype was counted a few times. The chain couples TRBV2 to TRBJ2-3, with unresolved D. The CDR3 is 15 residues long. Germline loops: CDR1 SNHLY, CDR2 FYNNEI. V lost 2 bases to trimming and J lost 2 bases, with 11 bases between them. The CDR3 is CASSEILALTDTQYF. The DNA of the CDR3 is TGTGCCAGCAGTGAAATATTAGCCCTCACAGATACGCAGTATTTT.

J is TRBJ1-2 and V is TRBV7-2; perhaps TRBD1 as D (6 bases). The CDR3 length is 13 residues. Per germline, CDR1 SGHTA and CDR2 FQGNSA. Trimming left V 3 bases short and J 8 bases short, with 13 bases between. The CDR3 nucleotides read TGTGCCAGCAGCTTTCGGACAGATTCCGGCTACACCTTC. Translated: CASSFRTDSGYTF.

The chain is built from TRBV29-1 and TRBJ2-5; maybe TRBD1 (5 bases). From germline, CDR1 is SQVTM and CDR2 ANQGSEA. The length of the CDR3 is 12 residues. V shed 6 bases and J shed 5 bases, with 13 bases lying between them. The CDR3 sequence: CSVAPTVETQYF. The CDR3 DNA sequence: TGCAGCGTCGCCCCGACAGTGGAGACCCAGTACTTC.

The V and J genes are TRBV12-3 or TRBV12-4 and TRBJ1-6; unclear D gene. The V gene lost 4 bases and the J gene lost 10 bases, with 14 bases spanning the gap. The CDR3 spans 14 residues. CDR3 sequence: CASSYAGDSSPLHF. The CDR3 DNA follows: TGTGCCAGCAGTTATGCGGGCGATTCGTCACCCCTCCACTTT.

CDR3 protein: CASSPLAGAKTYEQYF. The CDR3 DNA sequence: TGTGCCAGCAGCCCACTAGCGGGGGCTAAGACCTACGAGCAGTACTTC. The chain joins TRBV6-4 to TRBJ2-7; 11 positions match TRBD2. Trimming removed 6 bases from V and 2 bases from J; junction bases left unmatched: 9. Germline V gives CDR1 MRHNA, CDR2 SNTAGT. The CDR3 runs 16 residues.

The gene calls are TRBV11-1 and TRBJ1-3; a weak D match, TRBD1 (6 bases). Trimming stripped 2 bases from V and 4 bases from J, with 9 bases between. The CDR3 is 14 residues long. Germline V CDR1 and CDR2: SGHAT, FQDESV (reference sequence). In nucleotides, the CDR3 is TGTGCCAGCAGCTTATCAGGGGACGGAAACACCATATATTTT. Protein product: CASSLSGDGNTIYF.

This clonotype was recorded a few times. This chain joins TRBV5-1 and TRBJ2-2; the match to TRBD1 covers 10 bases. The CDR3 runs 16 residues. Germline V lookup: CDR1 SGHRS, CDR2 YFSETQ. V shed 4 bases and J 4 bases; nucleotides not matched to a gene: 7. CDR3 bases: TGCGCCAGCAGCCCGACGAGGACAGGGGGCACCGGGGAGCTGTTTTTT. This codes for CASSPTRTGGTGELFF.

The chain joins TRBV2 to TRBJ1-1, with 9 bases fitting TRBD1. J lost 3 bases, V lost 6 bases, and 8 bases had no gene match. The CDR3 has 15 amino acids. Germline lookup yields CDR1 SNHLY and CDR2 FYNNEI. The CDR3 region is CASRPPGQGYTEAFF. In DNA, the CDR3 is TGTGCCAGCAGGCCACCGGGACAGGGTTACACTGAAGCTTTCTTT.